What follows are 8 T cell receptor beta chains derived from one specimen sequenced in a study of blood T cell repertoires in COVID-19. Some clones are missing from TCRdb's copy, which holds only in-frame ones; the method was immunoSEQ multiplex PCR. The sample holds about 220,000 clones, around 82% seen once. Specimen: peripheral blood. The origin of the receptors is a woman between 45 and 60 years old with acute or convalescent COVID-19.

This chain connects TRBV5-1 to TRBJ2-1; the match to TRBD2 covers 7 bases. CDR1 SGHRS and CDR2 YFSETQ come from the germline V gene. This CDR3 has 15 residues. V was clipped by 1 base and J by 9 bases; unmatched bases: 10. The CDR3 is CASSLWREPRGEQFF. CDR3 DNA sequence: TGCGCCAGCAGCTTGTGGCGGGAGCCGCGGGGTGAGCAGTTCTTC.

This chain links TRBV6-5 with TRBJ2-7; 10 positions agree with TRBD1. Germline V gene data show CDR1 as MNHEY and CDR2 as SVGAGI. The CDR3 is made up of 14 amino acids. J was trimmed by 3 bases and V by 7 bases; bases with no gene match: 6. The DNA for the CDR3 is TGTGCCAGCACCCAGGACAGGGGGTACTACGAGCAGTACTTC. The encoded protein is CASTQDRGYYEQYF.

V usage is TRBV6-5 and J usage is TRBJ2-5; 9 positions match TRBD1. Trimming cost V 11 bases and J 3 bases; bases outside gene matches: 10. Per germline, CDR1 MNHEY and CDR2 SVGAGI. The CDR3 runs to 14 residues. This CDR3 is CAGRHRTGEETQYF. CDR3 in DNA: TGTGCCGGCCGGCATAGGACAGGGGAAGAGACCCAGTACTTC.

This CDR3 is CAISESRTKAYEQYF. CDR3 coding DNA: TGTGCCATCAGTGAGTCGCGGACAAAGGCCTACGAGCAGTACTTC. This chain links TRBV10-3 with TRBJ2-7, with a tentative D call TRBD1 (5 bases). V gave up 0 bases and J gave up 2 bases, with 11 bases separating them. Germline CDR1 and CDR2: ENHRY and SYGVKD. CDR3 length: 15 residues.

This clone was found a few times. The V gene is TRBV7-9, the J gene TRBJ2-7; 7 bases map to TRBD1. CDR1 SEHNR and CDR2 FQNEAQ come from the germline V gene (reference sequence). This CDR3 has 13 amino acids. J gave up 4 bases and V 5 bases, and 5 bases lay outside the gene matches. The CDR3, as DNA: TGTGCCAGCAGCCGTGACAGGGAGTACGAGCAGTACTTC. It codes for CASSRDREYEQYF.

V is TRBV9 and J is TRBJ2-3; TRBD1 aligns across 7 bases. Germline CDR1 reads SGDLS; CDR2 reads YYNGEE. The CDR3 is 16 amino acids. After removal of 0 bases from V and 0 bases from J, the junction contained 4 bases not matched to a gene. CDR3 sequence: CASSVAWTGSTDTQYF. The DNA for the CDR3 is TGTGCCAGCAGCGTAGCGTGGACAGGAAGCACAGATACGCAGTATTTT.

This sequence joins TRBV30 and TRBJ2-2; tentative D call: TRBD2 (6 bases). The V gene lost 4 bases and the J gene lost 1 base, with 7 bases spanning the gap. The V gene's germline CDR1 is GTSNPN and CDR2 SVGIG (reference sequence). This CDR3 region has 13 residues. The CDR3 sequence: CAWTAGNTGELFF. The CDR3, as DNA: TGTGCCTGGACAGCGGGGAACACCGGGGAGCTGTTTTTT.

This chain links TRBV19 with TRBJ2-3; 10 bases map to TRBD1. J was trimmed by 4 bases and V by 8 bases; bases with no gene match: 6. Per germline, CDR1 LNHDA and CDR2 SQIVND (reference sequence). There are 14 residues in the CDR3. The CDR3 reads CASRRDRGADTQYF. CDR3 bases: TGTGCCAGTCGCCGGGACAGGGGTGCAGATACGCAGTATTTT. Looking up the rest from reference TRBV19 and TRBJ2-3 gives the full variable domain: DGGITQSPKYLFRKEGQNVTLSCEQNLNHDAMYWYRQDPGQGLRLIYYSQIVNDFQKGDIAEGYSVSREKKESFPLTVTSAQKNPTAFYLCASRRDRGADTQYFGPGTRLTVL.